The T cell receptor beta chain described here comes from a study of blood T cell repertoires in COVID-19. In the study overall: Samples taken during acute and convalescent COVID-19 were collected in the United States, Italy and Spain. T cells, B-cell-depleted T cells, or PBMCs provided the cDNA or gDNA that served as material.

Original handling: Researchers report that nucleated cell counts were estimated from reference gene primer amplification. Sequencing was performed with immunoSEQ multiplex PCR; in TCRdb, only in-frame clones are kept and a portion is missing. D and trimming were read from the DNA, whereas the V and J calls and clone size are those reported in that table. The sample lists 100,000 to 150,000 clones, roughly 83% occurring once. V shed 6 bases, J shed 2 bases, and the junction held 3 bases outside the gene matches. CDR1 and CDR2 (germline): SQVTM, ANQGSEA. The CDR3 totals 14 residues. This receptor was obtained from a human donor in a cohort sampled during active COVID-19. This chain uses TRBV29-1 with TRBJ2-7; 14 nucleotides align to TRBD2. Input material: peripheral blood. This CDR3 is CSVKGLAGAYEQYF. The CDR3 bases are TGCAGCGTCAAGGGACTAGCGGGAGCCTACGAGCAGTACTTC.